This entry lists 22 T cell receptor beta chains sequenced from one sample in a study of blood T cells in healthy people across ages. Together with a sample-barcoded 5' primer, a J-beta primer mix was included in a second PCR lasting about 6 to 11 cycles. MiXCR, applied by TCRdb to the 5' RACE reads, yields one record per CDR3 protein. The sample holds around 1.1 million distinct CDR3 sequences; roughly two fifths are singletons and the top ten take 10% to 15%. Sequenced sample: blood. These receptor sequences come from a man younger than 30 in good health.

This clonotype was seen many times. The gene calls are TRBV30 and TRBJ1-1; D perhaps matches TRBD1 (5 bases). CDR1 and CDR2 (germline): GTSNPN, SVGIG (reference sequence). Trimming removed 5 bases at V and 4 bases at J, with 11 bases between. The CDR3 has 12 residues. DNA for the CDR3: TGTGCCTGGGGCGCAGGGTTCACTGAAGCTTTCTTT. This encodes CAWGAGFTEAFF.

This chain joins TRBV15 and TRBJ2-2; perhaps TRBD1 as D (5 bases). The CDR3 contains 16 residues. Trimming stripped 9 bases from V and 7 bases from J, with 24 bases between. From germline, CDR1 is LNHNV and CDR2 YYDKDF (reference sequence). The CDR3 DNA is TGTGCCACGACCACAAAGTGGGCAGGGTCGATCGGGGAGCTGTTTTTT. Translation gives CATTTKWAGSIGELFF.

The chain recombines TRBV28 with TRBJ1-5; D not certain. The CDR3 has 14 residues. Germline CDR1 is MDHEN and CDR2 is SYDVKM. V lost 3 bases and J 5 bases, leaving 11 bases between the germline ends. The CDR3 nucleotides read TGTGCCAGCAGTTTTCCGCCAGGCGATCAGCCCCAGCATTTT. Residues: CASSFPPGDQPQHF.

V and J are TRBV4-1 and TRBJ2-7; 9 nucleotides align to TRBD1. The germline gives CDR1 MGHRA, CDR2 YSYEKL. V lost 1 base and J lost 4; bases outside the gene matches: 2. This CDR3 spans 14 amino acids. The CDR3 reads CASSQGDRGYEQYF. The CDR3 nucleotides are TGCGCCAGCAGCCAAGGTGACAGGGGGTACGAGCAGTACTTC.

This clonotype was seen only a few times. The gene calls are TRBV5-1 and TRBJ2-5; no clear D. The ends were cut back, 1 base at V and 0 bases at J, with 4 bases in the middle. This CDR3 region has 13 residues. Germline-derived CDR1 and CDR2 are SGHRS and YFSETQ. The CDR3 protein is CASSLTYQETQYF. In nucleotides, the CDR3 is TGCGCCAGCAGCTTGACTTACCAAGAGACCCAGTACTTC.

This clonotype was observed many times. The chain carries TRBV9 and TRBJ2-3; D may be TRBD1 (6 bases). V was clipped by 4 bases and J by 1 base, with 16 bases between them. CDR3 length equals 16 residues. Germline V gene sequence: CDR1 SGDLS, CDR2 YYNGEE. The CDR3 loop reads CASSPRDIGGTDTQYF. CDR3 nucleotides: TGTGCCAGCAGCCCCCGGGACATTGGAGGCACAGATACGCAGTATTTT.

The chain joins TRBV5-1 to TRBJ2-7, with D possibly matching TRBD2 (6 bases). Germline CDR1 reads SGHRS; CDR2 reads YFSETQ. This CDR3 contains 14 residues. V lost 2 bases, J lost 6 bases, and 15 bases lay in between. CDR3 nucleotides: TGCGCCAGCAGCTTAACTGGAGGGGCGAGCGAGCAGTACTTC. It yields the protein CASSLTGGASEQYF.

This clonotype has more than one count but fewer than ten. The V call is TRBV20-1, the J call TRBJ1-4; D is uncertain. The germline V and J ends were trimmed by 0 bases and 1 base, with 12 bases remaining between them. Germline V gene data show CDR1 as DFQATT and CDR2 as SNEGSKA (reference sequence). The CDR3 has 16 residues. CDR3 loop: CSARDTWRKTNEKLFF. In DNA, the CDR3 is TGCAGTGCTAGAGATACCTGGAGGAAAACTAATGAAAAACTGTTTTTT.

This rearrangement joins TRBV6-2 or TRBV6-3 to TRBJ2-7, with D perhaps TRBD1 (6 bases). There are 12 residues in the CDR3. Deletions cut 6 bases from V and 7 bases from J, with 13 bases between. The germline V gene has CDR1 MNHEY and CDR2 SVGEGT. The CDR3, as DNA: TGTGCCAGCAGGATGCCGGGACATGAGCAGTACTTC. Protein product: CASRMPGHEQYF.

The V and J genes are TRBV7-9 and TRBJ1-2; 10 bases fit TRBD1. J gave up 6 bases and V 4 bases, and 5 bases lay outside the gene matches. The CDR3 length is 14 residues. The germline V gene encodes CDR1 SEHNR and CDR2 FQNEAQ (reference sequence). CDR3 loop: CASSSWTGGHGYTF. DNA for the CDR3: TGTGCCAGCAGCTCGTGGACAGGGGGACATGGCTACACCTTC.

The V gene is TRBV7-9, the J gene TRBJ1-1; D may be TRBD1 (5 bases). V lost 9 bases and J 4 bases, leaving 15 bases between the germline ends. The germline CDR1 and CDR2 sequences are SEHNR and FQNEAQ (reference sequence). The CDR3 contains 13 residues. CDR3 amino acids: CASLKGTGTEAFF. The CDR3 DNA reads TGTGCCAGTTTGAAGGGCACAGGCACTGAAGCTTTCTTT.

A few counts support this clonotype. The V gene is TRBV10-3, the J gene TRBJ2-1, with 10 bases identical to TRBD1. J gave up 10 bases and V 6 bases, and 9 bases lay outside the gene matches. Germline-derived CDR1 and CDR2 are ENHRY and SYGVKD. The CDR3 runs 14 residues. The CDR3 bases are TGTGCCATCAGCGCGGGACAGGGGACCACGGAGCAGTTCTTC. Its protein product is CAISAGQGTTEQFF.

The rearrangement joins TRBV6-7 to TRBJ2-3; TRBD2 might be the D (6 bases). TRBV6-7 is an ORF, with its function uncertain. There are 17 residues in the CDR3. V was pared by 2 bases and J by 3 bases, with 18 bases between. The CDR3, as DNA: TGTGCCAGCAGTTACCTTCGGGGAGGCCGGGTTACAGATACGCAGTATTTT. This sequence encodes CASSYLRGGRVTDTQYF.

The chain employs TRBV9 and TRBJ1-6; D may be TRBD1 (5 bases). V lost 0 bases to trimming and J lost 6 bases, with 13 bases between them. The germline V gene has CDR1 SGDLS and CDR2 YYNGEE. The CDR3 has 16 amino acids. CDR3 nucleotide sequence: TGTGCCAGCAGCGTAGGTGGCGGTACAGGTAATTCACCCCTCCACTTT. Protein product: CASSVGGGTGNSPLHF.

The chain employs TRBV20-1 and TRBJ2-2; no clear D gene. Germline-derived CDR1 and CDR2 are DFQATT and SNEGSKA (reference sequence). The V end lost 7 bases, the J end lost 8 bases, and 2 bases lay between the germline ends. The CDR3 length is 8 residues. This chain's CDR3 is CSVGELFF. In DNA, the CDR3 is TGCAGTGTGGGGGAGCTGTTTTTT.

As DNA, the CDR3 is TGCGCCAGCAGCTCCCCTTCGGCCTACGAGCAGTACTTC. This encodes CASSSPSAYEQYF. The chain links TRBV5-1 to TRBJ2-7; D is unclear. Germline V gene data show CDR1 as SGHRS and CDR2 as YFSETQ. With 3 bases removed from V and 2 bases from J, the gap between germline ends came to 9 bases. CDR3 length: 13 residues.

V and J are TRBV6-1 and TRBJ1-2, with D possibly being TRBD1 (6 bases). The germline V gene encodes CDR1 MNHNS and CDR2 SASEGT. The CDR3 loop spans 12 amino acids. Deletions cut 6 bases from V and 13 bases from J, with 18 bases between. CDR3 region: CASRDNDRFCTF. The CDR3 DNA follows: TGTGCCAGCAGGGACAACGACAGGTTCTGCACCTTC.

Concerning this clonotype itself: A much bigger clone sits one base away, suggesting this may be a read error. CDR3: CANSSLYQETQYF. CDR3 DNA: TGCGCCAACAGCTCCCTGTACCAAGAGACCCAGTACTTC. The V gene is TRBV5-1, the J gene TRBJ2-5; the D is unclear. The CDR3 length is 13 residues. The germline V gene encodes CDR1 SGHRS and CDR2 YFSETQ.

This clonotype showed up just a few times. V usage is TRBV10-3 and J usage is TRBJ1-1, with D perhaps TRBD1 (5 bases). Germline V gene data show CDR1 as ENHRY and CDR2 as SYGVKD. The CDR3 is 15 amino acids. Trimming cost V 2 bases and J 5 bases, with 15 bases left between them. CDR3 nucleotides: TGTGCCATCAGTGAGAGGACACTTTTTAGGACTGAAGCTTTCTTT. The encoded protein is CAISERTLFRTEAFF.

This clonotype was counted a few times. This rearrangement joins TRBV28 to TRBJ2-7; D possibly corresponds to TRBD1 (6 bases). Trimming shortened V by 8 bases and J by 7 bases, and 21 bases separated the two germline ends. The germline CDR1 and CDR2 sequences are MDHEN and SYDVKM. The CDR3 length is 14 residues. The chain's CDR3 is CASSPRQAYNEQYF. The CDR3 DNA follows: TGTGCCAGCTCCCCCCGACAGGCCTACAATGAGCAGTACTTC. Full variable domain (outside the CDR3, taken from reference TRBV28 and TRBJ2-7): DVKVTQSSRYLVKRTGEKVFLECVQDMDHENMFWYRQDPGLGLRLIYFSYDVKMKEKGDIPEGYSVSREKKERFSLILESASTNQTSMYLCASSPRQAYNEQYFGPGTRLTVT.

This clonotype was detected ten times or more. The chain joins TRBV20-1 to TRBJ2-1; TRBD2 matches 10 bases. Trimming removed 1 base from V and 6 bases from J; junction bases left unmatched: 3. From germline, CDR1 is DFQATT and CDR2 SNEGSKA (reference sequence). The CDR3 is made up of 14 amino acids. This CDR3 reads CSARGASGGNEQFF. CDR3 bases: TGCAGTGCTAGAGGGGCTAGCGGGGGCAATGAGCAGTTCTTC.

The genes are TRBV27 and TRBJ2-4; D uncertain. Gene TRBJ2-5 matches the end of the DNA better, so the J call may be wrong. This CDR3 spans 13 amino acids. The germline V gene has CDR1 MNHEY and CDR2 SMNVEV (reference sequence). The CDR3 reads CASTDNPRETQYF. In DNA, the CDR3 is TGTGCCAGCACCGATAACCCAAGAGAGACCCAGTACTTC.